What follows are 21 T cell receptor beta chains derived from one specimen sequenced in a study of T cells in Graves' hyperthyroidism and ophthalmopathy. The CDR3 regions of TCR beta were amplified from RNA transcripts. The HTBI primer set served for first-round RT-PCR of the TCR CDR3. TCRdb re-called the multiplex PCR reads through MiXCR, storing one row per CDR3 protein. The table includes nearly 600,000 distinct CDR3 sequences, 13% to 15% detected once. The sample comprised blood. These receptor sequences come from a woman aged 18-29 years with Graves' ophthalmopathy.

On this clonotype: Just one base apart from a much larger clone, this may be a read error. The J gene is TRBJ2-2, the V gene TRBV6-4; TRBD2 agrees at 7 bases. The CDR3 spans 14 residues. The germline V gene has CDR1 MRHNA and CDR2 SNTAGT. V dropped 8 bases and J dropped 6; count of bases not matched to a gene: 9. DNA of the CDR3: TGTGCCAGCCACGGGGGGAAGGACGCCGGGGAGCTGTTTTTT. Translating it yields CASHGGKDAGELFF.

This clonotype was seen only a few times. The chain combines TRBV4-1 with TRBJ1-2; D perhaps matches TRBD1 (6 bases). In germline, CDR1 is MGHRA, CDR2 YSYEKL. Deletions cut 5 bases from V and 2 bases from J, with 18 bases between. The CDR3 totals 16 residues. The CDR3 here is CASSTPFSGGNYGYTF. The CDR3 coding sequence is TGCGCCAGCAGCACCCCTTTTTCCGGGGGCAACTATGGCTACACCTTC.

This clonotype was picked up many times. The chain carries TRBV3-1 and TRBJ1-1; D remains ambiguous. Germline V gene data show CDR1 as LGHDT and CDR2 as YNNKEL (reference sequence). Trimming left V 3 bases short and J 0 bases short, with 8 bases between. CDR3 length: 14 amino acids. The CDR3 region has the DNA TGTGCCAGCAGCCAGCGGTTCATGAACACTGAAGCTTTCTTT. Residues: CASSQRFMNTEAFF.

The rearrangement uses TRBV20-1 and TRBJ2-7; 11 bases map to TRBD2. Germline loops: CDR1 DFQATT, CDR2 SNEGSKA (reference sequence). This CDR3 is built from 16 residues. V lost 6 bases and J lost 0; bases outside the gene matches: 10. The CDR3 protein is CSATGLAGLSSYEQYF. CDR3 bases: TGCAGTGCAACCGGACTAGCGGGCTTGAGCTCCTACGAGCAGTACTTC.

V is TRBV27 and J is TRBJ2-7, with D perhaps matching TRBD1 (5 bases). This CDR3 spans 14 amino acids. The germline gives CDR1 MNHEY, CDR2 SMNVEV (reference sequence). Trimming removed 6 bases at V and 6 bases at J, with 18 bases between. The CDR3 loop reads CASSRTGLLGEQYF. CDR3 nucleotide sequence: TGTGCCAGCAGCAGAACAGGTCTCCTTGGCGAGCAGTACTTC.

This clonotype has ten or more counts. The V gene is TRBV5-5, the J gene TRBJ2-1; D may be TRBD1 (6 bases). Germline V gives CDR1 SGHKS, CDR2 YYEKEE (reference sequence). V was cut by 0 bases and J by 4 bases, with 17 bases left in between. This CDR3 comprises 17 residues. The CDR3 DNA follows: TGTGCCAGCAGCTTGGACAGGGCATCCGGACTTTACAATGAGCAGTTCTTC. This gives the protein CASSLDRASGLYNEQFF.

This clonotype was detected many times. The rearrangement links TRBV27 to TRBJ2-7; 10 positions match TRBD1. The CDR3 has 15 residues. Trimming took 3 bases from V and 7 from J; bases not matched to a gene: 9. Germline lookup yields CDR1 MNHEY and CDR2 SMNVEV (reference sequence). The CDR3 is CASSFPPDRGGEQYF. CDR3 bases: TGTGCCAGCAGTTTCCCTCCGGACAGGGGGGGAGAGCAGTACTTC.

This clonotype was seen a handful of times. V usage is TRBV6-5 and J usage is TRBJ2-1; D is perhaps TRBD1 or TRBD2 (5 bases each). The CDR3 totals 15 residues. The germline CDR1 and CDR2 sequences are MNHEY and SVGAGI. V gave up 0 bases and J gave up 4 bases, with 10 bases separating them. For the CDR3, the DNA is TGTGCCAGCAGTTACTCGAGGGGCTTGTACAATGAGCAGTTCTTC. It translates to CASSYSRGLYNEQFF.

As for this clonotype: A much bigger clone sits one base away, suggesting this may be a read error. The gene calls are TRBV9 and TRBJ2-3; 8 bases align to TRBD2. Germline CDR1 is SGDLS and CDR2 is YYNGEE. The CDR3 totals 17 residues. CDR3 bases: TGTGCCAGCAGCTACTACCCCCGGGGGGGGAGCACAGATGCGCAGTATTTT. Translated: CASSYYPRGGSTDAQYF.

This chain connects TRBV12-5 to TRBJ2-3, with 9 bases aligning to TRBD1. This CDR3 region has 14 residues. The germline V gene has CDR1 LGHNT and CDR2 FRNRAP. The trim removed 6 bases at V and 13 bases at J, leaving 14 bases unmatched. The CDR3 loop reads CASGHGELGTGKYF. For the CDR3, the DNA is TGTGCTAGTGGCCACGGGGAACTAGGGACAGGGAAGTATTTT.

The table lists this clonotype with many counts. V is TRBV6-2 or TRBV6-3 and J is TRBJ2-1, with TRBD2 matching 7 bases. CDR1 and CDR2 (germline): MNHEY, SVGEGT. This CDR3 has 12 residues. The V gene end was trimmed by 0 bases and the J gene end by 13 bases; junction bases not matched to a gene: 3. CDR3 residues: CASSYSKRDQFF. The DNA of the CDR3 is TGTGCCAGCAGTTACTCGAAGCGGGATCAGTTCTTC.

This clonotype appeared many times. The V gene is TRBV28, the J gene TRBJ2-7, with D tentatively TRBD1 (6 bases). The CDR3 is 13 residues long. Between the trimmed V and J ends, which lost 6 bases and 3 bases, there was a span of 12 bases. Germline CDR1 reads MDHEN; CDR2 reads SYDVKM. CDR3 sequence reads: CASSPSDSYEQYF. The CDR3 DNA reads as TGTGCCAGCAGCCCCTCGGACAGCTACGAGCAGTACTTC.

This clonotype showed up many times. The chain recombines TRBV12-3 or TRBV12-4 with TRBJ2-1; D gene ambiguous. This CDR3 has 12 residues. Between the trimmed V and J ends, which lost 9 bases and 8 bases, there was a span of 14 bases. CDR3 in DNA: TGTGCCAGTTTTTCCCGACGAGATGAGCAGTTCTTC. It is translated as CASFSRRDEQFF.

This clonotype has a count of ten or more. This chain connects TRBV2 to TRBJ1-1; D is possibly TRBD1 (5 bases). The CDR3 consists of 13 residues. From germline, CDR1 is SNHLY and CDR2 FYNNEI. The V gene lost 6 bases and the J gene lost 10 bases, with 18 bases spanning the gap. The CDR3 sequence: CASRGFKGRGAFF. As DNA, the CDR3 is TGTGCCAGCAGGGGATTTAAGGGTAGGGGAGCTTTCTTT.

The table lists this clonotype with many counts. The chain employs TRBV28 and TRBJ1-1; 10 nucleotides line up with TRBD1. In germline, CDR1 is MDHEN, CDR2 SYDVKM. This CDR3 comprises 18 residues. J was trimmed by 0 bases and V by 10 bases; bases with no gene match: 17. The CDR3 DNA follows: TGTGCCACCGCTGGAGTGAGACAGGGGGCGAGGATGAACACTGAAGCTTTCTTT. It is translated as CATAGVRQGARMNTEAFF.

In its sample, this clonotype was seen many times. This chain uses TRBV6-1 with TRBJ2-3; 10 bases map to TRBD2. CDR1 MNHNS and CDR2 SASEGT come from the germline V gene. The length of the CDR3 is 14 residues. V trimming: 8 bases; J trimming: 3 bases; junction bases outside the gene matches: 5. The CDR3 spells CASSSGRITDTQYF. CDR3 bases: TGTGCCAGCTCTAGCGGGAGAATAACAGATACGCAGTATTTT.

The chain couples TRBV20-1 to TRBJ2-7; the D gene is possibly TRBD2 (6 bases). CDR1 is DFQATT, CDR2 SNEGSKA, per germline (reference sequence). The CDR3 runs to 14 residues. Trimming cost V 3 bases and J 2 bases, with 14 bases left between them. Here the CDR3 reads CSARTGTQAYEQYF. The CDR3 DNA reads as TGCAGTGCTAGGACCGGGACTCAAGCCTACGAGCAGTACTTC.

This clonotype was seen many times. The gene calls are TRBV11-3 and TRBJ2-1, with D hard to call. Germline lookup yields CDR1 SGHNT and CDR2 YENEEA. The CDR3 contains 14 residues. The V end was cut by 2 bases, the J end by 7 bases, with 12 bases between. CDR3 amino acids: CASSLTPTVNEQFF. CDR3 DNA: TGTGCCAGCAGCTTAACCCCGACCGTGAATGAGCAGTTCTTC.

This clonotype has a count of ten or more. V usage is TRBV4-3 and J usage is TRBJ1-1; unclear D gene. Germline CDR1 reads LGHNA; CDR2 reads YSLEER. Deletions cut 0 bases from V and 0 bases from J, with 8 bases between. This CDR3 contains 15 residues. CDR3 region: CASSQERGLNTEAFF. CDR3 in DNA: TGCGCCAGCAGCCAAGAAAGAGGCTTGAACACTGAAGCTTTCTTT.

V usage is TRBV19 and J usage is TRBJ2-7, with 7 bases identical to TRBD1. In germline, CDR1 is LNHDA, CDR2 SQIVND (reference sequence). The CDR3 totals 14 residues. Trimming removed 7 bases from V and 0 bases from J; junction bases left unmatched: 6. The CDR3 DNA sequence: TGTGCCAGTACGCCGGGACAGTCCTCCTACGAGCAGTACTTC. Its translation is CASTPGQSSYEQYF.

The rearrangement joins TRBV6-1 to TRBJ2-1, with D unclear. CDR1 is MNHNS and CDR2 is SASEGT in the germline V gene. Trimming pared 8 bases from V and 8 bases from J, leaving 13 bases between. There are 12 residues in the CDR3. The CDR3 DNA is TGTGCCAGCGAGGACGTTACCGATGAGCAGTTCTTC. It codes for CASEDVTDEQFF.